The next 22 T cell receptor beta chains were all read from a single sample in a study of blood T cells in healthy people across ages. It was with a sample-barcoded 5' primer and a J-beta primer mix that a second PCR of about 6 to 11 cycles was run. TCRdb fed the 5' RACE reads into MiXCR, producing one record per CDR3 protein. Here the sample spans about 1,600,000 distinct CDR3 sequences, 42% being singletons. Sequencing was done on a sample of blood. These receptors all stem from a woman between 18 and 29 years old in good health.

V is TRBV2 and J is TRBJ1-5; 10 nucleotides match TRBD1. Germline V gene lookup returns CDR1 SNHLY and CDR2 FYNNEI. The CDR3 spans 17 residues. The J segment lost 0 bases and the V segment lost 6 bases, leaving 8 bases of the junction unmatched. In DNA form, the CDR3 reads TGTGCCAGCAGGAGGACAGGGGGAGGTGCTAGCAATCAGCCCCAGCATTTT. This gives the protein CASRRTGGGASNQPQHF.

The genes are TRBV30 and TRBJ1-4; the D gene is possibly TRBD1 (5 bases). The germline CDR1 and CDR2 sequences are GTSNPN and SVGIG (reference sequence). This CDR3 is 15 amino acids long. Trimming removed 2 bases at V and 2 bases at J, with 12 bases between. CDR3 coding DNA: TGTGCCTGGAGTACAGGAAGGGCTACTAATGAAAAACTGTTTTTT. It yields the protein CAWSTGRATNEKLFF.

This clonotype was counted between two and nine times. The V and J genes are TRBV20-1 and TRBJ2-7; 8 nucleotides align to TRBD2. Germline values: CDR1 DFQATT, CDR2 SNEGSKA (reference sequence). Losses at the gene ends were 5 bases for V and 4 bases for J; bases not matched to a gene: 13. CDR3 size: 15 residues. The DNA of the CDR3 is TGCAGTGCTTCCTACCCGAGCGGGAGCTTGTACGAGCAGTACTTC. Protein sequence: CSASYPSGSLYEQYF.

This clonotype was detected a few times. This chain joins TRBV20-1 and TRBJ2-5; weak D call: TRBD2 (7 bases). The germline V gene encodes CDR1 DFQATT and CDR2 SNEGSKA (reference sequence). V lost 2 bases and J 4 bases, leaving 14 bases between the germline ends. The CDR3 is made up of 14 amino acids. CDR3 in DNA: TGCAGTGCTAGACGGGGGGCGCCAGGAGAGACCCAGTACTTC. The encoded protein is CSARRGAPGETQYF.

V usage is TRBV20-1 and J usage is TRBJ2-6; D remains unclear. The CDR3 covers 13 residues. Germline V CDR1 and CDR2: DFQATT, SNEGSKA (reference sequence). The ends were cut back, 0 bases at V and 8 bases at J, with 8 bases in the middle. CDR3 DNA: TGCAGTGCTAGAGAAGCCGGGCCCAACGTCCTGACTTTC. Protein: CSAREAGPNVLTF.

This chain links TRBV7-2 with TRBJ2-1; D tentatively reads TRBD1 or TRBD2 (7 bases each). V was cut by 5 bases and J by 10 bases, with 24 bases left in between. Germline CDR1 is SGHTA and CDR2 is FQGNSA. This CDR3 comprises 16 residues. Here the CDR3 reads CASSQGGGGPSYEQFF. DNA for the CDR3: TGTGCCAGCAGCCAGGGGGGGGGAGGGCCATCTTACGAGCAGTTCTTC.

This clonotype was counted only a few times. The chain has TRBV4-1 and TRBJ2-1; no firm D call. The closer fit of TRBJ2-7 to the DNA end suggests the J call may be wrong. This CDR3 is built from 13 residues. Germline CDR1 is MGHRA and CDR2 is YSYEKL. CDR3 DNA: TGCGCCAGCAGCACTCAGTCCTACAATGAGCAGTACTTC. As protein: CASSTQSYNEQYF.

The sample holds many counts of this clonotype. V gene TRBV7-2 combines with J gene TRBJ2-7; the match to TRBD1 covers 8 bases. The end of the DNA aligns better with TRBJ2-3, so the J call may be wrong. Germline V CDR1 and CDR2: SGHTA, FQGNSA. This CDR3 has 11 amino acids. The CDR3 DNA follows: TGTGCCAGCAGCTTGGGACAGGAGCAGTATTTT. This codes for CASSLGQEQYF.

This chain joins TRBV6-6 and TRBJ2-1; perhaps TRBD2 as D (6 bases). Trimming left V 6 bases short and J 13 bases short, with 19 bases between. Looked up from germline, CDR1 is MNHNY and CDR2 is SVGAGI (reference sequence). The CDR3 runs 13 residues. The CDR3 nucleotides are TGTGCCAGCAGCCTGGACTCACGGGAGACCCAGTTCTTC. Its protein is CASSLDSRETQFF.

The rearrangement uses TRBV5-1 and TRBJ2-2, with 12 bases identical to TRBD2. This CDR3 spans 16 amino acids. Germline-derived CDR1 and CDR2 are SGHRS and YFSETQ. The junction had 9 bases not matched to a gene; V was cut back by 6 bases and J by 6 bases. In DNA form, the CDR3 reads TGCGCCAGCAACCACCGAGGACTAGCGGGGCCCGGGGAGCTGTTTTTT. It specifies CASNHRGLAGPGELFF.

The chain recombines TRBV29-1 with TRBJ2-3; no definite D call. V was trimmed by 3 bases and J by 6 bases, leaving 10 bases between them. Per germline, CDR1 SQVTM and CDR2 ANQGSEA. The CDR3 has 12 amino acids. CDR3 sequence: CSVEKPGDTQYF. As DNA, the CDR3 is TGCAGCGTTGAGAAACCCGGCGATACGCAGTATTTT.

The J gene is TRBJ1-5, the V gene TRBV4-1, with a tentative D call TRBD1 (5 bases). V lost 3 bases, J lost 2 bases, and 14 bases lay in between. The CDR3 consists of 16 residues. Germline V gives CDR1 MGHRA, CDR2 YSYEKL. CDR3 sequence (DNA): TGCGCCAGCAGCCAGGGGCGGGGAGTAGGCAATCAGCCCCAGCATTTT. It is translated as CASSQGRGVGNQPQHF.

CDR3 in amino acids: CSARSGTIGNIQYF. CDR3 nucleotides: TGCAGTGCTAGATCCGGGACCATCGGAAACATTCAGTACTTC. The J gene is TRBJ2-4, the V gene TRBV20-1; D possibly uses TRBD1 or TRBD2 (5 bases each). The CDR3 runs to 14 residues. V was shortened by 2 bases and J by 6 bases, with 14 bases between the two germline ends. Germline values: CDR1 DFQATT, CDR2 SNEGSKA (reference sequence).

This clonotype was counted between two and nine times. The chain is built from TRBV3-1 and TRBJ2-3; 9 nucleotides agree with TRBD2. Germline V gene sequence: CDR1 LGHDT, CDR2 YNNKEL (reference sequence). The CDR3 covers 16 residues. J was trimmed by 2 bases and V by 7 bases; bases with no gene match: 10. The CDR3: CASISAAGGTTDTQYF. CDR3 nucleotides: TGTGCCAGCATTTCCGCGGCGGGAGGGACCACAGATACGCAGTATTTT.

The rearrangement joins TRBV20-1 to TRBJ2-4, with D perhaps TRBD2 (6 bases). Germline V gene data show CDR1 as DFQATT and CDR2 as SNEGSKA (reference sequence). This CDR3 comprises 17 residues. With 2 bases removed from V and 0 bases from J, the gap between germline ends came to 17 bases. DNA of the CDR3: TGCAGTGCTAGACTAGCGTTTAAAACCTTAGCCAAAAACATTCAGTACTTC. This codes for CSARLAFKTLAKNIQYF.

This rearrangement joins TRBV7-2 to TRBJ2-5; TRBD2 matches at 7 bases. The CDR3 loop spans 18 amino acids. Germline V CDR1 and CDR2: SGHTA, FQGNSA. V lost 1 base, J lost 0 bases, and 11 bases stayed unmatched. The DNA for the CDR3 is TGTGCCAGCAGCTTAGGCCGAGGGCCAGCGGGAAACCAAGAGACCCAGTACTTC. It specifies CASSLGRGPAGNQETQYF.

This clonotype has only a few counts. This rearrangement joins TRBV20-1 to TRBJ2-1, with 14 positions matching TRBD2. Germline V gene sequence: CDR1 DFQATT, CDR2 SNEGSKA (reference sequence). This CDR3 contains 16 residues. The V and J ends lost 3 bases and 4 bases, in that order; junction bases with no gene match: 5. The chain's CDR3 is CSARTSGGASYNEQFF. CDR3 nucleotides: TGCAGTGCTAGGACTAGCGGGGGGGCCTCATACAATGAGCAGTTCTTC.

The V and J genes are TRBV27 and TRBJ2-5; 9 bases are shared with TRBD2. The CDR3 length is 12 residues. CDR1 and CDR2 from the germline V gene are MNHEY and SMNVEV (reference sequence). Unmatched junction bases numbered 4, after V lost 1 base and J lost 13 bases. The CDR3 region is CASSLLAGVWYF. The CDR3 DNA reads TGTGCCAGCAGTTTATTAGCGGGGGTTTGGTACTTC.

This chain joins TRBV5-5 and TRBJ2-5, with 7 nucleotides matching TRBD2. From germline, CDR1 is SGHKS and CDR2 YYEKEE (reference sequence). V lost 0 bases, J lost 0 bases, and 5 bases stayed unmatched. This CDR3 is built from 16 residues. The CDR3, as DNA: TGTGCCAGCAGCTTGGGGGCTAGCGGAAACCAAGAGACCCAGTACTTC. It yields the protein CASSLGASGNQETQYF.

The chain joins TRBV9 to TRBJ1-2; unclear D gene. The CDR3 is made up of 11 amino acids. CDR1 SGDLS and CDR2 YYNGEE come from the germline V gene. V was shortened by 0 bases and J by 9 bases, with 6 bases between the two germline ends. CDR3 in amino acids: CASSVGGSYTF. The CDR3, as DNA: TGTGCCAGCAGCGTAGGCGGGAGCTACACCTTC.

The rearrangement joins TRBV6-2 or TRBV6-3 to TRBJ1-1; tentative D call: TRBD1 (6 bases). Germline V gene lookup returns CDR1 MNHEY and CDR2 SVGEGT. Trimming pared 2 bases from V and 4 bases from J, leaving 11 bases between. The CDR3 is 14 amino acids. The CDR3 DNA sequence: TGTGCCAGCAGTTACGTGAAGGGGGGCACTGAAGCTTTCTTT. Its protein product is CASSYVKGGTEAFF.

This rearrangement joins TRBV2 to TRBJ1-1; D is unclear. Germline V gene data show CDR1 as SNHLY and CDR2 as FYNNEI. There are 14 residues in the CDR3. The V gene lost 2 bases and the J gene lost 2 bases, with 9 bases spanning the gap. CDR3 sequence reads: CASSEIWGNTEAFF. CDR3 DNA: TGTGCCAGCAGTGAAATCTGGGGAAACACTGAAGCTTTCTTT.